The next 32 T cell receptor beta chains were all read from a single sample in a study of cytomegalovirus exposure and HLA in healthy donors. The method was immunoSEQ multiplex PCR; TCRdb's version includes in-frame clones alone and lacks a portion of them. The table shows 150,000 or so clones, with around 85% occurring only once. Sequences were obtained from PBMCs. These TCRs come from a man aged 30 to 39 in good health and CMV-seropositive.

The V gene is TRBV4-3, the J gene TRBJ2-3, with D perhaps matching TRBD1 (5 bases). The ends were cut back, 0 bases at V and 4 bases at J, with 14 bases in the middle. This CDR3 spans 16 amino acids. CDR1 is LGHNA and CDR2 is YSLEER in the germline V gene. The CDR3 nucleotides are TGCGCCAGCAGCCAAGATTGGGGCTTAGTCGCAGATACGCAGTATTTT. Amino acid sequence: CASSQDWGLVADTQYF.

The chain uses TRBV19 and TRBJ1-2, with D maybe TRBD1 (6 bases). Germline lookup yields CDR1 LNHDA and CDR2 SQIVND (reference sequence). The length of the CDR3 is 13 residues. Trimming cost V 7 bases and J 3 bases, with 12 bases left between them. CDR3 loop: CASNAGVDYGYTF. The CDR3 region has the DNA TGTGCCAGTAACGCAGGGGTTGACTATGGCTACACCTTC.

V is TRBV7-2 and J is TRBJ2-7; 10 nucleotides align to TRBD1. Germline CDR1 is SGHTA and CDR2 is FQGNSA. The V gene end was trimmed by 1 base and the J gene end by 3 bases; junction bases not matched to a gene: 3. This CDR3 has 15 residues. CDR3 residues: CASSLDGTGVYEQYF. In DNA form, the CDR3 reads TGTGCCAGCAGCTTAGATGGGACAGGGGTCTACGAGCAGTACTTC.

The chain carries TRBV5-6 and TRBJ1-1; D is unclear. The CDR3 runs 14 residues. Germline V gene lookup returns CDR1 SGHDT and CDR2 YYEEEE. With 5 bases removed from V and 4 bases from J, the gap between germline ends came to 15 bases. In nucleotides, the CDR3 is TGTGCCAGCAGAGATCCCACTCGGGGCACTGAAGCTTTCTTT. As protein: CASRDPTRGTEAFF.

The genes are TRBV6-5 and TRBJ2-3; 10 nucleotides agree with TRBD1. V lost 2 bases, J lost 7 bases, and 6 bases stayed unmatched. CDR3 length: 15 residues. Looked up from germline, CDR1 is MNHEY and CDR2 is SVGAGI. CDR3 sequence (DNA): TGTGCCAGCAGTTACGGGGCGGGACAGGGGAATACGCAGTATTTT. Translation: CASSYGAGQGNTQYF.

The chain employs TRBV5-1 and TRBJ1-4; no clear D. With 4 bases removed from V and 11 bases from J, the gap between germline ends came to 15 bases. The germline CDR1 and CDR2 sequences are SGHRS and YFSETQ. This CDR3 is 13 amino acids long. The CDR3: CASSIDGTGKLFF. CDR3 bases: TGCGCCAGCAGCATCGACGGTACGGGGAAACTGTTTTTT.

This chain joins TRBV19 and TRBJ1-2; tentative D call: TRBD1 (5 bases). V was cut by 5 bases and J by 3 bases, with 13 bases left in between. Looked up from germline, CDR1 is LNHDA and CDR2 is SQIVND (reference sequence). CDR3 length: 14 amino acids. CDR3 bases: TGTGCCAGTAGTGTTTCAGGGTATTACTATGGCTACACCTTC. It codes for CASSVSGYYYGYTF.

This clone was detected a few times. The rearrangement joins TRBV5-1 to TRBJ1-4; D remains unclear. Germline CDR1 and CDR2: SGHRS and YFSETQ. The CDR3 spans 15 residues. V was pared by 0 bases and J by 7 bases, with 13 bases between. The CDR3 loop reads CASSLAADLGEKLFF. In nucleotides, the CDR3 is TGCGCCAGCAGCTTGGCGGCGGATTTAGGTGAAAAACTGTTTTTT. Complete variable domain (other parts from reference TRBV5-1 and TRBJ1-4): KAGVTQTPRYLIKTRGQQVTLSCSPISGHRSVSWYQQTPGQGLQFLFEYFSETQRNKGNFPGRFSGRQFSNSRSEMNVSTLELGDSALYLCASSLAADLGEKLFFGSGTQLSVL.

The chain links TRBV19 to TRBJ1-1, with 7 bases that match TRBD1. Germline V gene sequence: CDR1 LNHDA, CDR2 SQIVND (reference sequence). The J segment lost 3 bases and the V segment lost 9 bases, leaving 13 bases of the junction unmatched. The length of the CDR3 is 15 residues. CDR3 protein: CASTNRGASHTEAFF. Here the CDR3 DNA reads TGTGCCAGCACGAACAGGGGCGCCTCCCACACTGAAGCTTTCTTT.

V gene TRBV7-9 combines with J gene TRBJ1-2, with 7 bases matching TRBD1. The CDR3 is 13 residues long. Germline V gene sequence: CDR1 SEHNR, CDR2 FQNEAQ (reference sequence). Trimming cost V 4 bases and J 2 bases; bases outside gene matches: 1. CDR3 in amino acids: CASSWDSNYGYTF. CDR3 DNA sequence: TGTGCCAGCAGCTGGGACAGCAACTATGGCTACACCTTC. The variable domain in full, with the rest retrieved from reference TRBV7-9 and TRBJ1-2, is DTGVSQNPRHKITKRGQNVTFRCDPISEHNRLYWYRQTLGQGPEFLTYFQNEAQLEKSRLLSDRFSAERPKGSFSTLEIQRTEQGDSAMYLCASSWDSNYGYTFGSGTRLTVV.

In DNA form, the CDR3 reads TGTGCCAGCAGCCTCACAGGGGGCGCAGGAGATACGCAGTATTTT. Translating it yields CASSLTGGAGDTQYF. The chain employs TRBV7-3 and TRBJ2-3; 9 bases are a match to TRBD1. The CDR3 is 15 amino acids. V dropped 5 bases and J dropped 5; count of bases not matched to a gene: 8. The germline CDR1 and CDR2 sequences are SGHTA and FQGTGA.

In its sample, this clone was seen once. The chain uses TRBV27 and TRBJ2-7; possibly TRBD1 for D (6 bases). The CDR3 extends over 15 amino acids. CDR1 and CDR2 (germline): MNHEY, SMNVEV (reference sequence). V was trimmed by 6 bases and J by 6 bases, leaving 21 bases between them. The CDR3 DNA reads TGTGCCAGCAGCCCCCGTGGGGGCTATAGGGTCGAGCAGTACTTC. This translates into CASSPRGGYRVEQYF.

The chain carries TRBV4-3 and TRBJ1-4; 7 bases align to TRBD1. The J segment lost 8 bases and the V segment lost 0 bases, leaving 9 bases of the junction unmatched. This CDR3 region has 16 residues. CDR1 and CDR2 (germline): LGHNA, YSLEER. CDR3 protein: CASSQDIGTVEEKLFF. The CDR3 region has the DNA TGCGCCAGCAGCCAAGATATAGGGACAGTTGAGGAAAAACTGTTTTTT.

The rearrangement links TRBV7-9 to TRBJ1-4, with D possibly being TRBD1 (6 bases). This CDR3 contains 12 residues. The V end was cut by 4 bases, the J end by 8 bases, with 8 bases between. Germline lookup yields CDR1 SEHNR and CDR2 FQNEAQ (reference sequence). The CDR3 loop reads CASSSGQEKLFF. The CDR3 coding sequence is TGTGCCAGCAGCTCCGGACAGGAAAAACTGTTTTTT. Full variable domain (remainder filled in from reference TRBV7-9 and TRBJ1-4): DTGVSQNPRHKITKRGQNVTFRCDPISEHNRLYWYRQTLGQGPEFLTYFQNEAQLEKSRLLSDRFSAERPKGSFSTLEIQRTEQGDSAMYLCASSSGQEKLFFGSGTQLSVL.

This clone was seen only once. The chain uses TRBV6-5 and TRBJ1-2; 8 bases match TRBD1. V trimming: 0 bases; J trimming: 13 bases; junction bases outside the gene matches: 16. CDR1 MNHEY and CDR2 SVGAGI come from the germline V gene. The CDR3 covers 16 residues. CDR3 coding DNA: TGTGCCAGCAGTTACTCGCCTGGTTCCCAGGGGGCGCGGTTCACCTTC. This encodes CASSYSPGSQGARFTF.

This chain links TRBV14 with TRBJ2-3; 15 bases fit TRBD2. CDR1 is SGHDN, CDR2 FVKESK, per germline. The CDR3 sequence is 16 residues long. The V gene end was trimmed by 4 bases and the J gene end by 7 bases; junction bases not matched to a gene: 6. The CDR3: CASSPLGTSGGYTQYF. Here the CDR3 DNA reads TGTGCCAGCAGCCCCTTAGGGACTAGCGGGGGGTATACGCAGTATTTT.

This chain links TRBV6-1 with TRBJ1-2, with 7 positions matching TRBD1. The germline CDR1 and CDR2 sequences are MNHNS and SASEGT. This CDR3 has 16 amino acids. The V gene end was trimmed by 4 bases and the J gene end by 1 base; junction bases not matched to a gene: 9. CDR3 region: CASSVSNRGLNYGYTF. DNA for the CDR3: TGTGCCAGCAGTGTCTCTAACAGGGGTCTTAACTATGGCTACACCTTC.

This rearrangement joins TRBV6-1 to TRBJ1-1; D possibly corresponds to TRBD1 (5 bases). Trimming pared 10 bases from V and 4 bases from J, leaving 16 bases between. Germline V gives CDR1 MNHNS, CDR2 SASEGT. This CDR3 has 13 amino acids. CDR3 amino acids: CATTRDSFTEAFF. The DNA for the CDR3 is TGTGCCACCACCCGAGACAGCTTCACTGAAGCTTTCTTT.

The CDR3 loop is CASSLREGTYEQYF. The CDR3 coding sequence is TGTGCCAGCAGCCTCCGGGAGGGGACCTACGAGCAGTACTTC. V gene TRBV11-2 combines with J gene TRBJ2-7, with 8 bases matching TRBD2. V shed 5 bases, J shed 2 bases, and the junction held 5 bases outside the gene matches. The CDR3 extends over 14 amino acids. Germline V gene data show CDR1 as SGHAT and CDR2 as FQNNGV.

The rearrangement links TRBV19 to TRBJ2-7, with 7 bases that match TRBD1. Germline lookup yields CDR1 LNHDA and CDR2 SQIVND (reference sequence). The length of the CDR3 is 15 residues. Trimming took 4 bases from V and 3 from J; bases not matched to a gene: 9. The CDR3 region is CASSRYGQAGYEQYF. The CDR3 bases are TGTGCCAGTAGTAGATACGGACAGGCCGGCTACGAGCAGTACTTC.

The chain combines TRBV5-1 with TRBJ2-7; TRBD1 is a possible D gene (6 bases). Germline V CDR1 and CDR2: SGHRS, YFSETQ. This CDR3 has 15 residues. With 0 bases removed from V and 3 bases from J, the gap between germline ends came to 13 bases. The CDR3 region has the DNA TGCGCCAGCAGCTTGGCCTTGGGGGCAGTCTACGAGCAGTACTTC. This translates into CASSLALGAVYEQYF.

This chain joins TRBV10-3 and TRBJ2-2; tentative D call: TRBD1 (6 bases). The germline gives CDR1 ENHRY, CDR2 SYGVKD. The CDR3 is made up of 14 amino acids. The germline V and J ends were trimmed by 4 bases and 1 base, with 7 bases remaining between them. The CDR3 DNA follows: TGTGCCATCAGTGGGGGGCTGAACACCGGGGAGCTGTTTTTT. It encodes CAISGGLNTGELFF.

CDR3 DNA: TGTGCCAGCATATTAGCGGGGGCCCGGAGGAATGAGCAGTTCTTC. Translation gives CASILAGARRNEQFF. The chain combines TRBV6-6 with TRBJ2-1; 9 bases agree with TRBD2. Germline V gene lookup returns CDR1 MNHNY and CDR2 SVGAGI (reference sequence). The V and J ends lost 7 bases and 7 bases, in that order; junction bases with no gene match: 11. The CDR3 totals 15 residues.

The V call is TRBV30, the J call TRBJ2-3; 7 nucleotides agree with TRBD1. This CDR3 is 14 amino acids long. Germline V gene sequence: CDR1 GTSNPN, CDR2 SVGIG (reference sequence). The trim removed 1 base at V and 0 bases at J, leaving 1 base unmatched. CDR3 amino acids: CAWSGTGSTDTQYF. The DNA for the CDR3 is TGTGCCTGGAGTGGGACAGGTAGCACAGATACGCAGTATTTT.

The J gene is TRBJ2-5, the V gene TRBV7-9, with TRBD2 matching over 9 bases. Germline V gene sequence: CDR1 SEHNR, CDR2 FQNEAQ (reference sequence). This CDR3 is 15 amino acids long. V gave up 3 bases and J gave up 4 bases; unmatched junction bases: 6. This CDR3 is CASSFSGGGGETQYF. The CDR3, as DNA: TGTGCCAGCAGCTTTAGCGGGGGTGGAGGAGAGACCCAGTACTTC.

The genes are TRBV19 and TRBJ1-1, with a tentative D call TRBD1 (5 bases). Germline lookup yields CDR1 LNHDA and CDR2 SQIVND (reference sequence). Trimming took 4 bases from V and 2 from J, leaving 14 bases between them. This CDR3 is 15 amino acids long. CDR3 DNA sequence: TGTGCCAGTAGTAGCCAGGGATGGATAAACACTGAAGCTTTCTTT. Its protein is CASSSQGWINTEAFF.

The chain carries TRBV7-3 and TRBJ2-1, with a possible D match to TRBD2 (6 bases). With 2 bases removed from V and 10 bases from J, the gap between germline ends came to 15 bases. The CDR3 sequence is 14 residues long. Looked up from germline, CDR1 is SGHTA and CDR2 is FQGTGA. CDR3: CASSLGGLAMEQFF. The DNA for the CDR3 is TGTGCCAGCAGCTTAGGGGGACTGGCAATGGAGCAGTTCTTC.

V usage is TRBV27 and J usage is TRBJ1-5, with D maybe TRBD1 (6 bases). This CDR3 spans 12 amino acids. Germline CDR1 and CDR2: MNHEY and SMNVEV (reference sequence). Trimming removed 8 bases at V and 6 bases at J, with 11 bases between. CDR3 loop: CASGRGSQPQHF. CDR3 coding DNA: TGTGCCAGCGGCAGGGGTAGTCAGCCCCAGCATTTT.

J is TRBJ2-2 and V is TRBV15; D perhaps matches TRBD2 (5 bases). The germline V gene has CDR1 LNHNV and CDR2 YYDKDF (reference sequence). V dropped 0 bases and J dropped 4 bases, with 12 bases sitting between them. This CDR3 has 16 residues. CDR3 in DNA: TGTGCCACCAGCAGAGATCATGGAGGATTCACCGGGGAGCTGTTTTTT. Protein product: CATSRDHGGFTGELFF. Variable domain in full (rest from reference TRBV15 and TRBJ2-2): DAMVIQNPRYQVTQFGKPVTLSCSQTLNHNVMYWYQQKSSQAPKLLFHYYDKDFNNEADTPDNFQSRRPNTSFCFLDIRSPGLGDTAMYLCATSRDHGGFTGELFFGEGSRLTVL.

The chain employs TRBV5-1 and TRBJ1-2; D gene uncertain. Trimming shortened V by 2 bases and J by 2 bases, and 13 bases separated the two germline ends. CDR3 length: 15 amino acids. Germline V CDR1 and CDR2: SGHRS, YFSETQ. CDR3 in DNA: TGCGCCAGCAGCTTCCTCCGGGGAATAAACTATGGCTACACCTTC. The encoded protein is CASSFLRGINYGYTF.

This chain connects TRBV4-1 to TRBJ1-4; D not resolved. This CDR3 has 14 amino acids. The ends were cut back, 5 bases at V and 7 bases at J, with 14 bases in the middle. Per the germline V gene, CDR1 is MGHRA and CDR2 is YSYEKL. The CDR3 reads CASSEGWEGEKLFF. Here the CDR3 DNA reads TGCGCCAGCAGCGAAGGGTGGGAGGGTGAAAAACTGTTTTTT.

The chain uses TRBV4-3 and TRBJ2-3; tentative D call: TRBD1 (6 bases). The CDR3 length is 16 residues. V was cut by 1 base and J by 5 bases, with 16 bases left in between. The germline V gene has CDR1 LGHNA and CDR2 YSLEER. CDR3 amino acids: CASSQGVGAEEDTQYF. In DNA form, the CDR3 reads TGCGCCAGCAGCCAAGGTGTGGGGGCTGAGGAAGATACGCAGTATTTT.